This T cell receptor beta chain was sequenced during a study of blood T cell repertoires in COVID-19. Study summary: Donors in the United States, Italy and Spain gave samples during acute or convalescent COVID-19. From T cells, B-cell-depleted T cells, or PBMCs came the material, which was cDNA or gDNA.

Followed over time, Seattle patients had been enrolled while infection was active. The V end lost 7 bases, the J end lost 7 bases, and 14 bases lay between the germline ends. The CDR3 is 13 residues long. Authors' data handling: Using reference gene primer amplification, nucleated cell counts were estimated. Only in-frame clones appear in the TCRdb table, and some are missing; sequencing was by immunoSEQ multiplex PCR. V and J calls and clone size are copied from that table; D and trimming were computed from the DNA. The table shows about 200,000 clones, with about 85% occurring only once. This rearrangement joins TRBV12-3 or TRBV12-4 to TRBJ2-1; possibly TRBD1 for D (5 bases). This TCR came from a man aged 55 to 70 with COVID-19, enrolled during active disease. What was sequenced was peripheral blood. CDR3 DNA: TGTGCCAGCATCGGATATAGGGGAAATGAGCAGTTCTTC. This gives the protein CASIGYRGNEQFF.